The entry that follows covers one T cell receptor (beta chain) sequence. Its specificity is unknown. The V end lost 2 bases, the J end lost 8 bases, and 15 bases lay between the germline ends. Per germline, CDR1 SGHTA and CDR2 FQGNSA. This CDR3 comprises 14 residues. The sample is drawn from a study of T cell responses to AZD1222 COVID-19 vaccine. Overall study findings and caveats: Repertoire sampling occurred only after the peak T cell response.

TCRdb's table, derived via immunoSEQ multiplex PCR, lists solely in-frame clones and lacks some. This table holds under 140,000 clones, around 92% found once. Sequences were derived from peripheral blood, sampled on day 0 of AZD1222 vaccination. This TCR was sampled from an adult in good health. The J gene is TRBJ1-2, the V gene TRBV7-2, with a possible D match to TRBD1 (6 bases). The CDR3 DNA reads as TGTGCCAGCAGCTTAAATCCCAGGGGAAAGGGCTACACCTTC. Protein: CASSLNPRGKGYTF.